A single sample is the source of the 2 T cell receptor beta chains below, sequenced in a study of T-cell reconstitution after alpha-beta-depleted transplantation in children (dated by TCRdb to 2016 to 2017). The sample's treatment or condition label, in plain terms: allogeneic hematopoietic cell transplantation with graft depleted of TCRalphabeta T cells and CD19 B cells. Libraries came from PCR. This sample was sequenced with an Illumina HiSeq 2500. TCR library preparation used molecular barcoding, with unique molecular identifiers applied to normalize quantification of the TCRbeta repertoire. TCRdb cleaned the public reads at Q25 with fastp, built clones with MiXCR and kept in-frame beta chains. Records with the same CDR3 protein are collapsed into one entry carrying the most frequent genes and DNA. The sample contains some 840,000 distinct CDR3 sequences, roughly 15% of them found a single time. The ten largest clones represent roughly 4.8% of the sample.

The specimen was PBMCs, mostly from graft donor cells, collected 360 days after TCRalphabeta/CD19-depleted stem cell transplant. All receptors come from a male patient younger than 18 who had a stem cell transplant for acute lymphoblastic leukemia, so the T cells may come from the graft donor.

This clonotype showed up just a few times. This chain joins TRBV20-1 and TRBJ1-3; 7 bases match TRBD1. From germline, CDR1 is DFQATT and CDR2 SNEGSKA (reference sequence). There are 14 residues in the CDR3. V shed 6 bases and J 4 bases; nucleotides not matched to a gene: 9. The CDR3 DNA reads as TGCAGTGCAAACCGACAGGGTGGCGGAAACACCATATATTTT. Protein sequence: CSANRQGGGNTIYF.

The V call is TRBV7-9, the J call TRBJ1-4; D remains unclear. V was pared by 1 base and J by 0 bases, with 9 bases between. This CDR3 has 16 residues. Germline CDR1 SEHNR, CDR2 FQNEAQ (reference sequence). In nucleotides, the CDR3 is TGTGCCAGCAGCTTAGGATCGGGGACAACTAATGAAAAACTGTTTTTT. Its protein product is CASSLGSGTTNEKLFF.